A single sample gave rise to the 29 T cell receptor beta chains below, sequenced in a study of blood T cell repertoires in COVID-19. TCRdb's table, derived via immunoSEQ multiplex PCR, lists solely in-frame clones and lacks some. The table includes 250,000 to 350,000 clones, roughly 84% detected once. Sequences were obtained from peripheral blood. These receptors originate from a human donor with COVID-19, enrolled during active disease. The donor label of this sample is uncertain.

This rearrangement joins TRBV19 to TRBJ2-7; D unclear. Germline V gives CDR1 LNHDA, CDR2 SQIVND (reference sequence). Trimming removed 3 bases at V and 3 bases at J, with 18 bases between. This CDR3 has 16 amino acids. The CDR3 region has the DNA TGTGCCAGTAGTATGGGTGCAGGTTCAAATCTCTACGAGCAGTACTTC. This gives the protein CASSMGAGSNLYEQYF.

J is TRBJ1-1 and V is TRBV12-3 or TRBV12-4; possible D gene TRBD1, 5 bases. The CDR3 covers 13 residues. V lost 0 bases, J lost 4 bases, and 6 bases lay in between. CDR3 amino acids: CASSLARATEAFF. The CDR3 nucleotides read TGTGCCAGCAGTTTAGCCAGGGCCACTGAAGCTTTCTTT.

This clone was seen just once. CDR3 nucleotide sequence: TGCGCCAGCAGCTCCCGGGACAGGGATGAAAAACTGTTTTTT. Its translation: CASSSRDRDEKLFF. This chain uses TRBV5-1 with TRBJ1-4, with TRBD1 identical over 9 bases. Trimming took 3 bases from V and 6 from J; bases not matched to a gene: 3. Germline assignment: CDR1 SGHRS and CDR2 YFSETQ. This CDR3 comprises 14 residues.

This clone was seen only once. The V gene is TRBV28, the J gene TRBJ2-7; 7 nucleotides match TRBD1. Germline CDR1 reads MDHEN; CDR2 reads SYDVKM. V shed 7 bases, J shed 2 bases, and the junction held 11 bases outside the gene matches. There are 15 residues in the CDR3. The chain's CDR3 is CASTIGAGGTYEQYF. CDR3 bases: TGTGCCAGCACCATCGGGGCAGGGGGAACCTACGAGCAGTACTTC. The complete variable domain, with remaining parts taken from reference TRBV28 and TRBJ2-7, reads DVKVTQSSRYLVKRTGEKVFLECVQDMDHENMFWYRQDPGLGLRLIYFSYDVKMKEKGDIPEGYSVSREKKERFSLILESASTNQTSMYLCASTIGAGGTYEQYFGPGTRLTVT.

This clone is a singleton in its sample. The junction departs from the called germline gene at one end, perhaps through a read error. The rearrangement joins TRBV9 to TRBJ1-4, with D uncertain. CDR1 and CDR2 (germline): SGDLS, YYNGEE. The CDR3 is 14 amino acids. CDR3 in amino acids: CASSVLDFNDKLFF. CDR3 DNA: TGTGCCAGCAGCGTCTTGGACTTCAATGATAAACTGTTTTTT.

To note about this clone: This same CDR3 is encoded by further DNA sequences in the sample. In DNA, the CDR3 is TGTGCCAGCTCACCTCGGACAGGGGGCTACGAGCAGTACTTC. This sequence encodes CASSPRTGGYEQYF. The V and J genes are TRBV18 and TRBJ2-7; 10 nucleotides line up with TRBD1. V shed 3 bases, J shed 3 bases, and the junction held 2 bases outside the gene matches. The CDR3 runs 14 residues. CDR1 KGHSH and CDR2 LQKENI come from the germline V gene.

This sequence joins TRBV29-1 and TRBJ1-2; 8 bases match TRBD1. Germline assignment: CDR1 SQVTM and CDR2 ANQGSEA. V was clipped by 7 bases and J by 7 bases; unmatched bases: 11. The CDR3 is 13 residues long. DNA for the CDR3: TGCAGCGCCGATTTGGACAGGGCGGGTGGCTACACCTTC. Encoded protein: CSADLDRAGGYTF.

This chain links TRBV29-1 with TRBJ2-3, with D possibly matching TRBD2 (5 bases). The CDR3 consists of 13 residues. Per the germline V gene, CDR1 is SQVTM and CDR2 is ANQGSEA. With 4 bases removed from V and 5 bases from J, the gap between germline ends came to 13 bases. CDR3 DNA sequence: TGCAGCGTTGTTCCGGTCGGAGGAGATACGCAGTATTTT. Amino acid sequence: CSVVPVGGDTQYF.

The rearrangement uses TRBV5-1 and TRBJ2-3; TRBD2 matches at 7 bases. The ends lost 5 bases at V and 2 bases at J; junction bases unmatched: 5. Germline lookup yields CDR1 SGHRS and CDR2 YFSETQ. This CDR3 contains 14 residues. This CDR3 is CASRLTSATDTQYF. CDR3 DNA sequence: TGCGCCAGCAGGCTTACTAGCGCCACAGATACGCAGTATTTT.

The rearrangement joins TRBV7-9 to TRBJ2-7, with 10 positions matching TRBD1. Germline V gene sequence: CDR1 SEHNR, CDR2 FQNEAQ (reference sequence). V was pared by 1 base and J by 2 bases, with 5 bases of the junction left unmatched. This CDR3 is 16 amino acids long. DNA of the CDR3: TGTGCCAGCAGCTTAGATAGGGGACAGGGGCCCTACGAGCAGTACTTC. Translated: CASSLDRGQGPYEQYF.

The gene calls are TRBV30 and TRBJ1-1; D is possibly TRBD1 (6 bases). Germline assignment: CDR1 GTSNPN and CDR2 SVGIG (reference sequence). CDR3 length: 13 residues. V was trimmed by 5 bases and J by 4 bases, leaving 14 bases between them. The chain's CDR3 is CAWSPGHLTEAFF. The DNA for the CDR3 is TGTGCCTGGTCCCCGGGACACCTCACTGAAGCTTTCTTT.

The chain joins TRBV6-5 to TRBJ1-2; tentative D call: TRBD1 (6 bases). Germline CDR1 is MNHEY and CDR2 is SVGAGI. This CDR3 is built from 14 residues. Trimming shortened V by 4 bases and J by 5 bases, and 14 bases separated the two germline ends. CDR3 in DNA: TGTGCCAGCAGTTCCGGGGGGGACATTTATGGCTACACCTTC. This gives the protein CASSSGGDIYGYTF.

The chain has TRBV5-4 and TRBJ1-1; TRBD1 matches at 11 bases. This CDR3 region has 15 residues. Trimming took 4 bases from V and 6 from J; bases not matched to a gene: 8. Germline V gene lookup returns CDR1 SGHNT and CDR2 YYREEE (reference sequence). The CDR3 is CASSQRTGGLAEAFF. CDR3 bases: TGTGCCAGCAGCCAAAGGACAGGGGGCTTGGCTGAAGCTTTCTTT.

The chain employs TRBV6-2 or TRBV6-3 and TRBJ2-5, with TRBD2 matching 7 bases. Germline V CDR1 and CDR2: MNHEY, SVGEGT. Trimming cost V 4 bases and J 3 bases; bases outside gene matches: 2. CDR3 size: 13 residues. The CDR3 nucleotides read TGTGCCAGCAGTTCCCGGGAGGAAGAGACCCAGTACTTC. Protein product: CASSSREEETQYF.

This clone was seen a single time. The CDR3 region is CASSHSGAQETQYF. CDR3 bases: TGTGCCAGCAGCCATAGCGGGGCTCAAGAGACCCAGTACTTC. This rearrangement joins TRBV7-9 to TRBJ2-5; 8 bases agree with TRBD2. From germline, CDR1 is SEHNR and CDR2 FQNEAQ (reference sequence). This CDR3 has 14 amino acids. V shed 5 bases, J shed 2 bases, and the junction held 4 bases outside the gene matches.

The J gene is TRBJ1-2, the V gene TRBV11-2, with 7 bases lining up with TRBD1. With V trimmed by 1 base and J by 7 bases, 12 bases remained unmatched. The CDR3 is 16 amino acids. Germline lookup yields CDR1 SGHAT and CDR2 FQNNGV. The CDR3 spells CASSLGPTGYSSGYTF. Written as DNA, the CDR3 is TGTGCCAGCAGCTTAGGACCGACAGGGTATTCTAGTGGCTACACCTTC. The entire variable domain, with the rest obtained from reference TRBV11-2 and TRBJ1-2, is as follows: EAGVAQSPRYKIIEKRQSVAFWCNPISGHATLYWYQQILGQGPKLLIQFQNNGVVDDSQLPKDRFSAERLKGVDSTLKIQPAKLEDSAVYLCASSLGPTGYSSGYTFGSGTRLTVV.

The chain carries TRBV11-1 and TRBJ1-6; perhaps TRBD1 as D (6 bases). The CDR3 is made up of 15 amino acids. The ends were cut back, 5 bases at V and 7 bases at J, with 15 bases in the middle. Germline V gives CDR1 SGHAT, CDR2 FQDESV (reference sequence). In DNA, the CDR3 is TGTGCCAGCAGCAGACAACAGGGAAACAATTCACCCCTCCACTTT. It translates to CASSRQQGNNSPLHF.

In this sample, this clone turned up a few times. The V and J genes are TRBV6-5 and TRBJ1-2; D gene unclear. The CDR3 loop spans 14 amino acids. V lost 7 bases to trimming and J lost 8 bases, with 20 bases between them. The germline V gene encodes CDR1 MNHEY and CDR2 SVGAGI. The CDR3 DNA reads as TGTGCCAGCACTCTCGGCAGCCCTATCGGGGGCTACACCTTC. Translating it yields CASTLGSPIGGYTF.

The rearrangement links TRBV2 to TRBJ1-6; D not resolved. Germline V gene data show CDR1 as SNHLY and CDR2 as FYNNEI. The CDR3 is made up of 15 amino acids. V dropped 1 base and J dropped 7 bases, with 11 bases sitting between them. The CDR3 nucleotides are TGTGCCAGCAGTGAAGAAAGCGTCCCCAATTCACCCCTCCACTTT. It translates to CASSEESVPNSPLHF.

This rearrangement joins TRBV5-1 to TRBJ2-3; 13 bases map to TRBD2. The CDR3 length is 15 residues. With 2 bases clipped from V and 4 bases from J, the junction kept 1 base outside the gene matches. The germline V gene encodes CDR1 SGHRS and CDR2 YFSETQ. The CDR3 sequence: CASSFGLAGADTQYF. The CDR3 DNA reads TGCGCCAGCAGCTTCGGACTAGCGGGAGCAGATACGCAGTATTTT.

This chain uses TRBV6-5 with TRBJ1-1; 9 nucleotides agree with TRBD1. This CDR3 contains 13 residues. V dropped 6 bases and J dropped 6; count of bases not matched to a gene: 5. The germline V gene has CDR1 MNHEY and CDR2 SVGAGI. CDR3 sequence: CASRRTGESEAFF. The CDR3, as DNA: TGTGCCAGCAGGAGGACAGGGGAGTCTGAAGCTTTCTTT.

This clone was observed once. The chain joins TRBV27 to TRBJ2-7, with a weak D call TRBD1 (6 bases). V lost 7 bases, J lost 1 base, and 20 bases lay in between. Germline assignment: CDR1 MNHEY and CDR2 SMNVEV (reference sequence). There are 16 residues in the CDR3. CDR3 loop: CASTLVGATGSYEQYF. The DNA for the CDR3 is TGTGCCAGCACCCTAGTGGGGGCCACGGGGTCCTACGAGCAGTACTTC.

The V and J genes are TRBV6-5 and TRBJ1-4, with 12 nucleotides matching TRBD1. The CDR3 spans 15 residues. V gave up 6 bases and J gave up 5 bases; unmatched junction bases: 4. Germline V CDR1 and CDR2: MNHEY, SVGAGI. This CDR3 is CASRGTGGLNEKLFF. DNA of the CDR3: TGTGCCAGCAGGGGGACAGGGGGCCTCAATGAAAAACTGTTTTTT.

CDR3 sequence (DNA): TGCAGCGTTCCTAAGGGGAATGTCTGGTATGGCTACACCTTC. It yields the protein CSVPKGNVWYGYTF. V usage is TRBV29-1 and J usage is TRBJ1-2, with a weak D call TRBD1 (5 bases). Per the germline V gene, CDR1 is SQVTM and CDR2 is ANQGSEA. V lost 5 bases and J lost 5, with 18 bases in between. This CDR3 spans 14 amino acids.

The chain combines TRBV11-2 with TRBJ2-3, with D perhaps matching TRBD2 (6 bases). The V gene lost 3 bases and the J gene lost 11 bases, with 9 bases spanning the gap. Germline-derived CDR1 and CDR2 are SGHAT and FQNNGV. The CDR3 consists of 11 residues. The CDR3: CASSLGGRQYF. The CDR3 DNA reads as TGTGCCAGCAGCTTGGGGGGAAGGCAGTATTTT.

The chain carries TRBV27 and TRBJ2-5; TRBD1 is a possible D gene (6 bases). Germline loops: CDR1 MNHEY, CDR2 SMNVEV (reference sequence). This CDR3 is built from 15 residues. V was clipped by 5 bases and J by 0 bases, with 13 bases between them. This CDR3 is CASSPPGVHQETQYF. DNA for the CDR3: TGTGCCAGCAGTCCGCCAGGGGTACACCAAGAGACCCAGTACTTC.

The V call is TRBV5-4, the J call TRBJ1-1; D remains ambiguous. CDR1 and CDR2 (germline): SGHNT, YYREEE (reference sequence). V was clipped by 0 bases and J by 4 bases, with 7 bases between them. This CDR3 has 13 amino acids. Here the CDR3 DNA reads TGTGCCAGCAGCTTGGATCGGGTCACTGAAGCTTTCTTT. Translating it yields CASSLDRVTEAFF.

This clone was counted once. V is TRBV2 and J is TRBJ1-1; 7 bases line up with TRBD1. The CDR3 covers 18 residues. V lost 6 bases and J lost 3; bases outside the gene matches: 19. Per the germline V gene, CDR1 is SNHLY and CDR2 is FYNNEI. The CDR3 region is CASSKKRGNRGTHTEAFF. The DNA of the CDR3 is TGTGCCAGCAGCAAGAAGAGAGGGAACAGGGGAACCCACACTGAAGCTTTCTTT.

The chain has TRBV28 and TRBJ2-3; 13 bases are a match to TRBD2. The CDR3 runs to 17 residues. V lost 6 bases, J lost 2 bases, and 8 bases stayed unmatched. CDR1 is MDHEN, CDR2 SYDVKM, per germline. The CDR3: CASSRPGLAGLTDTQYF. The CDR3 nucleotides read TGTGCCAGCAGCCGACCGGGACTAGCGGGGCTCACAGATACGCAGTATTTT.